This T cell receptor beta chain was retrieved from a study of tumor-infiltrating lymphocytes in localized non-small cell lung cancer. V lost 0 bases to trimming and J lost 6 bases, with 12 bases between them. The CDR3 has 16 amino acids. CDR1 and CDR2 (germline): ENHRY, SYGVKD. Libraries were prepared by immunoSEQ multiplex PCR; TCRdb keeps only in-frame clonotypes and omits some of them. This sample has under 10,000 clones, with about three quarters found just once. The receptor's source is a human donor with non-small cell lung cancer. The sequencing sample was made of lung tumor tissue. The chain links TRBV10-3 to TRBJ1-6; TRBD1 is a possible D gene (6 bases). The CDR3 reads CAISESGGYVNSPLHF. Written as DNA, the CDR3 is TGTGCCATCAGTGAGTCGGGGGGCTACGTTAATTCACCCCTCCACTTT.